This TCR beta chain was recorded in a study of cytomegalovirus exposure and HLA in healthy donors. Study results and caveats: According to an earlier analysis, most TCR beta V segments yielded productive rearrangements about 90% or about 30% of the time. Association of some 18,000 TCR beta sequences with HLA alleles was found at 0.05 false discovery rate in a later analysis.

Of note for this clone: The antigen is unknown.

Per germline, CDR1 SGHTA and CDR2 FQGNSA. V dropped 5 bases and J dropped 0 bases, with 14 bases sitting between them. CDR3 length equals 15 residues. 13 Jbeta primers and 60 Vbeta primers were used for the PCR. Clones were sequenced by immunoSEQ multiplex PCR, and TCRdb holds only the in-frame ones, with some missing. The sample has around 150,000 clones; approximately 70% are singletons. Sequenced input: PBMCs. V usage is TRBV7-2 and J usage is TRBJ2-7; D is perhaps TRBD2 (5 bases). The sequence was obtained from a man aged 35 to 55 in good health and CMV-seropositive. In DNA form, the CDR3 reads TGTGCCAGCAGCCTTCGGACGGGGAGCTCCTACGAGCAGTACTTC. Translated: CASSLRTGSSYEQYF.